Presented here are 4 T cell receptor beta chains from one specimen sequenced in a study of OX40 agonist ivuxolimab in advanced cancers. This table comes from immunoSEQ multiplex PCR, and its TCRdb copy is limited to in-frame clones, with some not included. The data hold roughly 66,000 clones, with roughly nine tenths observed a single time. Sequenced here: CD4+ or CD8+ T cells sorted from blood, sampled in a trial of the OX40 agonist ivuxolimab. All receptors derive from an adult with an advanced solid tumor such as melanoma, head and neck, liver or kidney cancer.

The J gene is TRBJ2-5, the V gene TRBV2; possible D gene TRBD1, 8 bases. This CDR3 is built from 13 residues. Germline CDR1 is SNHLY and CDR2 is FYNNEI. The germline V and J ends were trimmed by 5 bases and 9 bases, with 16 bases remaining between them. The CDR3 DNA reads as TGTGCCAGCAGTACTGGACAGGGAGGGGCCCAGTACTTC. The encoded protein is CASSTGQGGAQYF.

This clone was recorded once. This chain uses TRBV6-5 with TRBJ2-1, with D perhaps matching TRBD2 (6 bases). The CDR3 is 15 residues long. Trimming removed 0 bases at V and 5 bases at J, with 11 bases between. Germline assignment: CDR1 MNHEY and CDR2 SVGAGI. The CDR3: CASSYSLANHNEQFF. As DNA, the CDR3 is TGTGCCAGCAGTTACTCCCTAGCGAACCACAATGAGCAGTTCTTC.

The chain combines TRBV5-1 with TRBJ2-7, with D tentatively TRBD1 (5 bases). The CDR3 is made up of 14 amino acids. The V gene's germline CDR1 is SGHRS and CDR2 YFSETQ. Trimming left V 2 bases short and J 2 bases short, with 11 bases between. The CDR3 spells CASSFRQGTYEQYF. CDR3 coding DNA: TGCGCCAGCAGCTTCCGGCAGGGTACCTACGAGCAGTACTTC.

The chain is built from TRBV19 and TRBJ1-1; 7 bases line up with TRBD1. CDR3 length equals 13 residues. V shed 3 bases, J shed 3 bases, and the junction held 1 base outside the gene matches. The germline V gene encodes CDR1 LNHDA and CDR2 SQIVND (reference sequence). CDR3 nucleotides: TGTGCCAGTAGTATCGACAGGGACACTGAAGCTTTCTTT. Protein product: CASSIDRDTEAFF.